This TCR beta chain was obtained from a study of blood T cells in healthy people across ages. Peripheral blood from each donor was collected in a volume of about 10 milliliters. This clonotype was recorded a few times. Antigen unknown. Study-level points and caveats: Versus aged donors, long-lived donors had higher diversity and more naive CD4+ cells. Since the PBMCs were unsorted, naive and antigen-experienced cells could not be conclusively compared.

With a J-beta primer mix and a sample-barcoded 5' primer, a second PCR ran 7 to 11 cycles. Each cDNA was tagged by a template-switch adaptor containing 12 random nucleotides. One entry per CDR3 protein results from TCRdb running MiXCR on the 5' RACE reads. The table has approximately 850,000 distinct CDR3 sequences, around 45% seen once; the top ten hold approximately 19%. CDR1 DFQATT and CDR2 SNEGSKA come from the germline V gene (reference sequence). J lost 1 base, V lost 6 bases, and 5 bases had no gene match. The CDR3 covers 14 residues. The V gene is TRBV20-1, the J gene TRBJ2-4; 8 bases are a match to TRBD1. The specimen was blood. This clonotype was obtained from a man aged 55 to 70 in good health. Here the CDR3 DNA reads TGCAGTGCCCGAGACAGGGGCGCCAAAAACATTCAGTACTTC. Amino acids: CSARDRGAKNIQYF.